A single TCR beta chain is shown here with its context. No antigen is known for it. In the same sample, other DNA sequences code for this CDR3. These data originate in a study of cytomegalovirus exposure and HLA in healthy donors. Study-wide results and limits: The study found most TCR sequences rare, yet found some public TCRs in many donors. 164 TCR beta chains were listed as cytomegalovirus-associated. In vitro assays verified that three CMV-associated chains recognized CMV antigens specifically.

Produced via immunoSEQ multiplex PCR; TCRdb's table is partial and in-frame only. Altogether 150,000 to 250,000 clones are present, around 80% being singletons, with the ten largest covering over 0.95%. The donors belonged to the roughly 110-subject validation cohort, separate from the roughly 650-subject first cohort. The CDR3 has 14 amino acids. CDR1 and CDR2 from the germline V gene are SQVTM and ANQGSEA. With 4 bases removed from V and 1 base from J, the gap between germline ends came to 10 bases. The material sequenced was PBMCs. The chain uses TRBV29-1 and TRBJ2-2; TRBD1 is a possible D gene (6 bases). The source of this sequence is a woman aged 30 to 39 in good health and CMV-seronegative. The CDR3 sequence is CSVGTGMNTGELFF. CDR3 DNA: TGCAGCGTTGGAACAGGGATGAACACCGGGGAGCTGTTTTTT.